The 6 T cell receptor beta chains listed next were all sequenced from one sample in a study of cytomegalovirus exposure and HLA in healthy donors. The PCR employed 60 Vbeta primers together with 13 Jbeta primers. TCRdb keeps only in-frame clones here, not all; method: immunoSEQ multiplex PCR. The profile shows approximately 93,000 clones, over 65% of them singletons. Material for sequencing was PBMCs. These receptors were collected from a man aged 50-60 years in good health and CMV-seronegative.

Comment on this clone: Other nucleotide sequences in the sample specify the same CDR3. This chain joins TRBV9 and TRBJ1-1, with D possibly being TRBD1 (5 bases). CDR3 size: 13 residues. Trimming stripped 0 bases from V and 3 bases from J, with 6 bases between. The V gene's germline CDR1 is SGDLS and CDR2 YYNGEE. The CDR3 here is CASSVGGDTEAFF. The CDR3, as DNA: TGTGCCAGCAGCGTAGGGGGGGACACTGAAGCTTTCTTT.

The chain employs TRBV6-1 and TRBJ1-1, with D tentatively TRBD1 (6 bases). Germline V CDR1 and CDR2: MNHNS, SASEGT. The CDR3 consists of 16 residues. V was cut by 1 base and J by 1 base, with 13 bases left in between. The CDR3 here is CASSEVMGHRNTEAFF. CDR3 DNA sequence: TGTGCCAGCAGTGAAGTTATGGGACACCGGAACACTGAAGCTTTCTTT.

The chain recombines TRBV21-1 with TRBJ2-7; the table gives TRBD1 as D, unverified against the DNA. TRBV21-1 is recorded as a pseudogene. The CDR3 spans 14 residues. CDR3: CAILGRTGRYEQYF. The CDR3 nucleotides are TGTGCCATCTTGGGGAGGACAGGGCGCTACGAGCAGTACTTC.

The chain has TRBV7-9 and TRBJ2-7; TRBD1 aligns across 9 bases. Per germline, CDR1 SEHNR and CDR2 FQNEAQ (reference sequence). This CDR3 has 14 amino acids. Losses at the gene ends were 4 bases for V and 6 bases for J; bases not matched to a gene: 7. CDR3 sequence: CASSSKDRGSEQYF. The CDR3 nucleotides are TGTGCCAGCAGCTCCAAGGACAGGGGAAGCGAGCAGTACTTC.

The chain couples TRBV29-1 to TRBJ2-5; 10 bases are shared with TRBD1. The J call is in doubt because the DNA end fits TRBJ2-7 better. The CDR3 is made up of 14 amino acids. Germline V gives CDR1 SQVTM, CDR2 ANQGSEA. In DNA, the CDR3 is TGCAGCGTTGAACCGGGACAGGGGAGCTACGAGCAGTACTTC. Translation: CSVEPGQGSYEQYF.

This clone has a single count. The chain links TRBV5-6 to TRBJ2-7, with 7 bases that match TRBD1. CDR3 length equals 14 residues. Germline assignment: CDR1 SGHDT and CDR2 YYEEEE. V shed 4 bases and J 3 bases; nucleotides not matched to a gene: 7. The CDR3 protein is CASSPRQGGYEQYF. In nucleotides, the CDR3 is TGTGCCAGCAGCCCTAGACAGGGTGGCTACGAGCAGTACTTC.